These 21 T cell receptor beta chains came from one sample sequenced in a study of blood T cell repertoires in COVID-19 (dated by TCRdb to 2020 to 2022). Libraries were prepared through the immunoSEQ multiplex PCR assay. TCRdb took over this immuneACCESS table, retaining in-frame rearrangements with V and J assigned. Such tables are incomplete; in checked studies, under half of the missing clones stem from an unresolved V gene, and the remainder is unexplained. Present in this sample are over 100,000 clones, about four fifths of which were seen just once. 2.5% to 3.5% of the sample belongs to the ten largest clones. Sequenced material: peripheral blood. These receptors were taken from a woman older than 75 with active or convalescent COVID-19.

As concerns this clone: The junction departs from the called germline gene at one end, perhaps through a read error. The chain recombines TRBV12-3 or TRBV12-4 with TRBJ1-1; 7 bases are a match to TRBD1. This CDR3 spans 13 amino acids. CDR3 nucleotides: TGTGCCAGCAGTGTGGACAGGAACCCTGAAGCTTTCTTT. This sequence encodes CASSVDRNPEAFF.

The V and J genes are TRBV23-1 and TRBJ1-4, with 8 nucleotides matching TRBD1. TRBV23-1 is treated as an ORF (open reading frame) with a function not yet certain. The length of the CDR3 is 15 residues. The trim removed 3 bases at V and 2 bases at J, leaving 2 bases unmatched. The CDR3 here is CASSHRTGTNEKLFF. CDR3 DNA sequence: TGCGCCAGCAGTCACAGGACAGGGACTAATGAAAAACTGTTTTTT.

The chain recombines TRBV3-1 (or the pseudogene TRBV3-2) with TRBJ1-1, with a tentative D call TRBD1 (6 bases). This CDR3 has 14 amino acids. Germline loops: CDR1 LGHDT, CDR2 YNNKEL (reference sequence). Deletions cut 8 bases from V and 1 base from J, with 14 bases between. Written as DNA, the CDR3 is TGTGCCAGCTTCGGCAGGGGATCGAACACTGAAGCTTTCTTT. This sequence encodes CASFGRGSNTEAFF.

The chain joins TRBV4-1 to TRBJ1-2, with 11 bases aligning to TRBD1. The V segment lost 4 bases and the J segment 1 base; nucleotides outside the gene matches: 8. This CDR3 spans 17 amino acids. The germline CDR1 and CDR2 sequences are MGHRA and YSYEKL. The CDR3 sequence: CASSREGQGGINYGYTF. In nucleotides, the CDR3 is TGCGCCAGCAGCCGAGAGGGACAGGGGGGGATTAACTATGGCTACACCTTC.

The chain recombines TRBV30 with TRBJ2-2; D remains unclear. V was clipped by 3 bases and J by 4 bases, with 9 bases between them. Per the germline V gene, CDR1 is GTSNPN and CDR2 is SVGIG (reference sequence). CDR3 length equals 13 residues. Here the CDR3 DNA reads TGTGCCTGGAGGACGTGGGCCACCGGGGAGCTGTTTTTT. Protein product: CAWRTWATGELFF.

Here the CDR3 DNA reads TGCAGCGTTGGGACAGGGATAAGGAACACTGAAGCTTTCTTT. It is translated as CSVGTGIRNTEAFF. This chain links TRBV29-1 with TRBJ1-1; 8 bases are a match to TRBD1. Looked up from germline, CDR1 is SQVTM and CDR2 is ANQGSEA. The CDR3 is 14 residues long. Trimming at V came to 4 bases and at J to 1 base, leaving 5 bases not matched to a gene.

This clone was detected once. The same CDR3 is also encoded by other DNA sequences in this sample. Written as DNA, the CDR3 is TGTGCCAGCAGCGTAGTAGAGAGGCGGAATGAGCAGTTCTTC. This encodes CASSVVERRNEQFF. V gene TRBV9 combines with J gene TRBJ2-1; no reliable D call. The V end was cut by 0 bases, the J end by 7 bases, with 11 bases between. Germline V gene data show CDR1 as SGDLS and CDR2 as YYNGEE. The CDR3 is made up of 14 amino acids.

The chain carries TRBV20-1 and TRBJ2-2, with a weak D call TRBD2 (7 bases). Between the trimmed V and J ends, which lost 6 bases and 6 bases, there was a span of 20 bases. This CDR3 has 15 residues. Germline CDR1 and CDR2: DFQATT and SNEGSKA (reference sequence). This chain's CDR3 is CSASLAVGGSGELFF. Here the CDR3 DNA reads TGCAGTGCCAGTCTAGCGGTAGGGGGTTCCGGGGAGCTGTTTTTT.

The sample holds a few counts of this clone. The chain links TRBV5-4 to TRBJ2-7, with 8 bases fitting TRBD1. Germline V lookup: CDR1 SGHNT, CDR2 YYREEE (reference sequence). V gave up 2 bases and J gave up 7 bases; unmatched junction bases: 5. CDR3 length: 13 residues. CDR3 amino acids: CASSFQGAWEQYF. CDR3 in DNA: TGTGCCAGCAGCTTCCAGGGGGCTTGGGAGCAGTACTTC.

The J gene is TRBJ2-2, the V gene TRBV19, with TRBD1 identical over 9 bases. Germline loops: CDR1 LNHDA, CDR2 SQIVND (reference sequence). V was pared by 3 bases and J by 4 bases, with 3 bases of the junction left unmatched. The CDR3 has 15 amino acids. DNA of the CDR3: TGTGCCAGTAGTATCGGGACAGGGTTCACCGGGGAGCTGTTTTTT. Translated, it gives CASSIGTGFTGELFF. Based on the CDR3 plus reference TRBV19 and TRBJ2-2, the full variable domain is DGGITQSPKYLFRKEGQNVTLSCEQNLNHDAMYWYRQDPGQGLRLIYYSQIVNDFQKGDIAEGYSVSREKKESFPLTVTSAQKNPTAFYLCASSIGTGFTGELFFGEGSRLTVL.

The chain joins TRBV18 to TRBJ1-5; 10 bases fit TRBD1. Germline assignment: CDR1 KGHSH and CDR2 LQKENI. The V and J ends lost 3 bases and 3 bases, in that order; junction bases with no gene match: 5. The CDR3 runs to 16 residues. The CDR3 DNA reads TGTGCCAGCTCACCGACGGACAGGGGGTCCAATCAGCCCCAGCATTTT. Translation: CASSPTDRGSNQPQHF.

V and J are TRBV30 and TRBJ2-5, with D tentatively TRBD2 (6 bases). Trimming removed 0 bases at V and 4 bases at J, with 15 bases between. Germline CDR1 reads GTSNPN; CDR2 reads SVGIG (reference sequence). This CDR3 spans 15 amino acids. In nucleotides, the CDR3 is TGTGCCTGGAGTGTACAGGCGGGGCAACGAGAGACCCAGTACTTC. Protein: CAWSVQAGQRETQYF.

On this clone itself: The junction does not match germline at one end; this may be a read error. The chain uses TRBV6-6 and TRBJ1-3, with no clear D. Germline V lookup: CDR1 MNHNY, CDR2 SVGAGI (reference sequence). The CDR3 contains 13 residues. Written as DNA, the CDR3 is TGTGCCAGCAGTTACCGACGTGGAGACACCATATATTTT. Its protein product is CASSYRRGDTIYF.

The V call is TRBV7-2, the J call TRBJ1-6; D might be TRBD1 (5 bases). The CDR3 extends over 13 amino acids. V was trimmed by 5 bases and J by 8 bases, leaving 10 bases between them. Germline V CDR1 and CDR2: SGHTA, FQGNSA. CDR3 nucleotide sequence: TGTGCCAGCAGCCCACAACAGGATTCACCCCTCCACTTT. It is translated as CASSPQQDSPLHF.

The genes are TRBV11-3 and TRBJ2-5; 7 bases line up with TRBD1. CDR1 is SGHNT, CDR2 YENEEA, per germline. The CDR3 totals 15 residues. J lost 5 bases, V lost 5 bases, and 11 bases had no gene match. The CDR3 is CASSVNRGGSETQYF. The CDR3 region has the DNA TGTGCCAGCAGCGTCAACAGGGGTGGGAGCGAGACCCAGTACTTC.

In nucleotides, the CDR3 is TGTGCCAGCAGCCAAGTACTCGCGGGGCATGGGATTGACATTCAGTACTTC. Translation: CASSQVLAGHGIDIQYF. The chain carries TRBV3-1 (or the pseudogene TRBV3-2) and TRBJ2-4, with D maybe TRBD2 (6 bases). The CDR3 sequence is 17 residues long. Germline CDR1 reads LGHDT; CDR2 reads YNNKEL (reference sequence). Trimming took off 1 base at V and 8 bases at J, with 21 bases between the two ends.

The chain employs TRBV7-9 and TRBJ2-7, with D maybe TRBD2 (6 bases). The CDR3 extends over 12 amino acids. Germline V gene sequence: CDR1 SEHNR, CDR2 FQNEAQ (reference sequence). V was clipped by 7 bases and J by 3 bases, with 10 bases between them. The CDR3 sequence is CASNGGDYEQYF. The CDR3 DNA sequence: TGTGCCAGCAACGGGGGAGACTACGAGCAGTACTTC. The whole variable domain, filled in from reference TRBV7-9 and TRBJ2-7, reads DTGVSQNPRHKITKRGQNVTFRCDPISEHNRLYWYRQTLGQGPEFLTYFQNEAQLEKSRLLSDRFSAERPKGSFSTLEIQRTEQGDSAMYLCASNGGDYEQYFGPGTRLTVT.

The V call is TRBV30, the J call TRBJ2-6, with D uncertain. This CDR3 has 13 amino acids. CDR1 is GTSNPN and CDR2 is SVGIG in the germline V gene (reference sequence). The ends were cut back, 3 bases at V and 0 bases at J, with 3 bases in the middle. This CDR3 is CAWSNSGANVLTF. DNA for the CDR3: TGTGCCTGGAGCAACTCTGGGGCCAACGTCCTGACTTTC.

The V call is TRBV27, the J call TRBJ2-7; no firm D call. The CDR3 is 13 amino acids. Per germline, CDR1 MNHEY and CDR2 SMNVEV (reference sequence). Trimming stripped 5 bases from V and 2 bases from J, with 10 bases between. The CDR3, as DNA: TGTGCCAGCAGTCCTCAGACTCCCTACGAGCAGTACTTC. Its protein product is CASSPQTPYEQYF.

The chain combines TRBV9 with TRBJ1-3; 11 nucleotides agree with TRBD1. The germline CDR1 and CDR2 sequences are SGDLS and YYNGEE. The junction had 4 bases not matched to a gene; V was cut back by 0 bases and J by 2 bases. The length of the CDR3 is 17 residues. This CDR3 is CASSVGGQGVTGNTIYF. As DNA, the CDR3 is TGTGCCAGCAGCGTAGGGGGACAGGGGGTCACTGGAAACACCATATATTTT.

This clone appeared once. The V call is TRBV9, the J call TRBJ2-5; 9 nucleotides line up with TRBD1. The germline V gene encodes CDR1 SGDLS and CDR2 YYNGEE. V shed 0 bases and J 4 bases; nucleotides not matched to a gene: 22. CDR3 length equals 21 residues. CDR3 sequence (DNA): TGTGCCAGCAGCGTAGGCTTTGTGGGACAGGGCAGCACGTTGTGGAGAGAGACCCAGTACTTC. It encodes CASSVGFVGQGSTLWRETQYF. Full variable domain (rest looked up from reference TRBV9 and TRBJ2-5): DSGVTQTPKHLITATGQRVTLRCSPRSGDLSVYWYQQSLDQGLQFLIQYYNGEERAKGNILERFSAQQFPDLHSELNLSSLELGDSALYFCASSVGFVGQGSTLWRETQYFGPGTRLLVL.